This T cell receptor beta chain appears in the sequencing data of a study of sequential checkpoint blockade in melanoma. Background on the study: Patients were randomized 1:1 to nivolumab-then-ipilimumab or ipilimumab-then-nivolumab first-line.

CDR1 is MNHEY and CDR2 is SMNVEV in the germline V gene (reference sequence). Trimming left V 7 bases short and J 0 bases short, with 13 bases between. The CDR3 contains 14 residues. The treatment denotes: randomized to nivolumab then ipilimumab (arm A) or the reverse (arm B). Libraries were prepared by immunoSEQ multiplex PCR; TCRdb keeps only in-frame clonotypes and omits some of them. The sample has about 17,000 clones; approximately 66% are singletons. The source was CD8+ T cells sorted from blood (inferred from file names), collected from a patient given nivolumab and ipilimumab in sequence. This clonotype was obtained from a human donor with melanoma. This chain connects TRBV27 to TRBJ2-7; D may be TRBD2 (5 bases). The CDR3 sequence: CASTTTGSSYEQYF. The CDR3 DNA is TGTGCCAGCACCACGACTGGGAGCTCCTACGAGCAGTACTTC.